The text below deals with one T cell receptor (beta chain). Trimming shortened V by 7 bases and J by 0 bases, and 15 bases separated the two germline ends. Germline V gene data show CDR1 as MDHEN and CDR2 as SYDVKM. The CDR3 sequence is 15 residues long. The record originates from a study of OX40 agonist ivuxolimab in advanced cancers. In the study overall: Given to patients was ivuxolimab, an agonistic anti-OX40 (CD134) antibody. Prior checkpoint blockade (anti-PD-1, anti-PD-L1 or anti-CTLA-4) was permitted; about 40% had it.

Profiled with immunoSEQ multiplex PCR; TCRdb holds only in-frame clones, not every one. The sample holds about 110,000 clones, 75% to 95% seen once. J is TRBJ1-1 and V is TRBV28, with D perhaps TRBD1 (5 bases). The receptor comes from an adult with an advanced solid tumor such as melanoma, head and neck, liver or kidney cancer. This material consisted of CD4+ or CD8+ T cells sorted from blood, taken in a trial of the OX40 agonist ivuxolimab. The CDR3 protein is CASNGWGDMNTEAFF. The CDR3 DNA reads TGTGCCAGCAACGGATGGGGGGATATGAACACTGAAGCTTTCTTT. Combining the CDR3 with reference TRBV28 and TRBJ1-1 gives the whole variable domain DVKVTQSSRYLVKRTGEKVFLECVQDMDHENMFWYRQDPGLGLRLIYFSYDVKMKEKGDIPEGYSVSREKKERFSLILESASTNQTSMYLCASNGWGDMNTEAFFGQGTRLTVV.